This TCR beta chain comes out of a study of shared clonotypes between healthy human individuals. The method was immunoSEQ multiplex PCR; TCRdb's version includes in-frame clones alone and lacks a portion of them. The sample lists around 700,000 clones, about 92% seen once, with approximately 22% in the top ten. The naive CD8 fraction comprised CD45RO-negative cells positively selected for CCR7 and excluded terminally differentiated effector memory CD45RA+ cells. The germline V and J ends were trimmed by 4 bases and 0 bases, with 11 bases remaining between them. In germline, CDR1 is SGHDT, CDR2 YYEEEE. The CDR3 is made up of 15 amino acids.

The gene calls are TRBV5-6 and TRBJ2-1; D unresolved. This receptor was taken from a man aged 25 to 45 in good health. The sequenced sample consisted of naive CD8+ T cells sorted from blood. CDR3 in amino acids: CASSKNDPSYNEQFF. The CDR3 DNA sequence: TGTGCCAGCAGCAAGAATGACCCCTCCTACAATGAGCAGTTCTTC.